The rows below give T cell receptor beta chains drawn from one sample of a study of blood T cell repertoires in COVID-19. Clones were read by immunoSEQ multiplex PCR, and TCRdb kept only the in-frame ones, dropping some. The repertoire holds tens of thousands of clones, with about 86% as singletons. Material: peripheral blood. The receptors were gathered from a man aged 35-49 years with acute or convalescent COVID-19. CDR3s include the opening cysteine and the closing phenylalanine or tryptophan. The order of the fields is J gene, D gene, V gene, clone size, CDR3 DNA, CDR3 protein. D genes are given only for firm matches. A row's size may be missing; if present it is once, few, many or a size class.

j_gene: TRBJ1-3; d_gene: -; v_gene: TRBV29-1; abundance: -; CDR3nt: TGCAGCGTTGATGAGGCGGGGATGGGAAACACCATATATTTT; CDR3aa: CSVDEAGMGNTIYF
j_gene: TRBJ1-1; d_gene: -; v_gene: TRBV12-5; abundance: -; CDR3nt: TGTGCTAGTGGCCGTTCCCCTGAAGCTTTCTTT; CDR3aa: CASGRSPEAFF
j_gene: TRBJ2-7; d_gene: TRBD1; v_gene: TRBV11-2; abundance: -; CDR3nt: TGTGCCAGCAGCCTCCGCGGGACAGGACTCGAGCAGTACTTC; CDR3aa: CASSLRGTGLEQYF
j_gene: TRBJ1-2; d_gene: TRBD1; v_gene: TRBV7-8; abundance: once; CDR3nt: TGTGCCAGCAGCGAAGGGGACAGACGGAGCTTGGCCAACTATGGCTACACCTTC; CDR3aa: CASSEGDRRSLANYGYTF
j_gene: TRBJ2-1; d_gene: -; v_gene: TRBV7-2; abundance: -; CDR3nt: TGTGCCAGCAGCTCCCCCCCGGAGTCCTACAATGAGCAGTTCTTC; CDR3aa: CASSSPPESYNEQFF
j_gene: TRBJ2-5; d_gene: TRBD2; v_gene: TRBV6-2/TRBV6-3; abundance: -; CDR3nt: TGTGCCAGCAGTCGGACTAGCGGTAAAGAGACCCAGTACTTC; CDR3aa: CASSRTSGKETQYF
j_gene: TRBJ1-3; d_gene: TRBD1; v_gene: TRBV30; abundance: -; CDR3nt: TGTGCCTGGAGTGTTGGGGGACAGGGTCGCACCATATATTTT; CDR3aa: CAWSVGGQGRTIYF
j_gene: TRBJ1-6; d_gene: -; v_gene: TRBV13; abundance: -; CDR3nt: TGTGCCAGCAGCTCGTCATTACAGGGAACGATCGGGAATTCACCCCTCCACTTT; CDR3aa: CASSSSLQGTIGNSPLHF
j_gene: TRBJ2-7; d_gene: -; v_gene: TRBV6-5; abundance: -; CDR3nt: TGTGCCAGTGCGGGGGCAGTAACCTACGAGCAGTACTTC; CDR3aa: CASAGAVTYEQYF
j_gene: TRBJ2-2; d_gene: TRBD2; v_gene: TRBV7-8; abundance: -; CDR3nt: TGTGCCAGCAGCTTAAAGGCTAGCGGGGTCCTCACCGGGGAGCTGTTTTTT; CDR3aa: CASSLKASGVLTGELFF
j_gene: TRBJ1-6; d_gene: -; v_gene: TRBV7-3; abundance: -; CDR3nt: TGTGCCAGCAGCCCGGTGGCGGCAAGTAATTCACCCCTCCACTTT; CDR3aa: CASSPVAASNSPLHF
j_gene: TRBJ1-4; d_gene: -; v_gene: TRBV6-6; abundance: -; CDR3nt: TGTGCCAGCACCCCTAGAGAAAAACTGTTTTTT; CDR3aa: CASTPREKLFF
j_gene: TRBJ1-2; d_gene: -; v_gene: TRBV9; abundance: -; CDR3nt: TGTGCCAGCAGCGTAGTGGGGGCTGGTAACTATGGCTACACCTTC; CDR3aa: CASSVVGAGNYGYTF
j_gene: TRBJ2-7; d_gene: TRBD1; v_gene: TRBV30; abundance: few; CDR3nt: TGTGCCTGGAGTGTACAGGGGGTCTACGAGCAGTACTTC; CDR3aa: CAWSVQGVYEQYF
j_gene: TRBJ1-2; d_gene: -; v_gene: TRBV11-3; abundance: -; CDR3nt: TGTGCCAGCAGCTTATGGCGGGGCTCCTATGGCTACACCTTC; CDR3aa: CASSLWRGSYGYTF
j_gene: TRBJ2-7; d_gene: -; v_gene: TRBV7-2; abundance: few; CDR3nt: TGTGCCAGCAGCTTAGACTTTAGCGGCTCCTACGAGCAGTACTTC; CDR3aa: CASSLDFSGSYEQYF
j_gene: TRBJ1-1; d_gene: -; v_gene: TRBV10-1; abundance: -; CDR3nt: TGCGCCAGCAGTGAGATCGCGGGTTTGAACACTGAAGCTTTCTTT; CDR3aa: CASSEIAGLNTEAFF
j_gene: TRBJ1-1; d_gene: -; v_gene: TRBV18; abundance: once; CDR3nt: TGTGCCAGCTCACCAGGGGCAGGGTACACTGAAGCTTTCTTT; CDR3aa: CASSPGAGYTEAFF
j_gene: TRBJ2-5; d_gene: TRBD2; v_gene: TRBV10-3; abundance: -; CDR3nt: TGTGCCATCGGGCGGGGGGAAGAGACCCAGTACTTC; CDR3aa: CAIGRGEETQYF
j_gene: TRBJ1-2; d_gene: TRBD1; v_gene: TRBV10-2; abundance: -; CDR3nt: TGCGCCAGCAGAGCGACAGGGGGAAATGGCTACACCTTC; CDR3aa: CASRATGGNGYTF
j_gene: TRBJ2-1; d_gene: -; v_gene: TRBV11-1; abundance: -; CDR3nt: TGTGCCAGCAGCCAACAGAGAGAGGGAAATGAGCAGTTCTTC; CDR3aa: CASSQQREGNEQFF
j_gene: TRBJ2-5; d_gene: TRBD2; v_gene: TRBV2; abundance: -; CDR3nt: TGTGCCGGGGGACTAAGGATAGAGACCCAGTACTTC; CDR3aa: CAGGLRIETQYF
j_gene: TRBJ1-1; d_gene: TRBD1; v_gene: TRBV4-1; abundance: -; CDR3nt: TGCGCCAGCAGCCAGGCGACAGGGTACACTGAAGCTTTCTTT; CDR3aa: CASSQATGYTEAFF
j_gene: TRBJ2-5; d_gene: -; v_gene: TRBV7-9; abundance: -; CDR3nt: TGTGCCAGCAGCTACCTGGGGCGGCAAGAGACCCAGTACTTC; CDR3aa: CASSYLGRQETQYF
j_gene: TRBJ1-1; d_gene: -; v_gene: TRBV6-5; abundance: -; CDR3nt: TGTGCCAGCAGTTACTACCCGGGAGACACTGAAGCTTTCTTT; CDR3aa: CASSYYPGDTEAFF
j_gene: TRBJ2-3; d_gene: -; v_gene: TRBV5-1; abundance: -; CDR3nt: TGCGCCAGCAGCCTCCAGGGGATCGGGACAGATACGCAGTATTTT; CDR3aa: CASSLQGIGTDTQYF
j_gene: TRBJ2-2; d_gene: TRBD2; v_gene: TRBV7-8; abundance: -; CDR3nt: TGTGCCAGCAGCGGACGAACTAGCGGGGGGAACACCGGGGAGCTGTTTTTT; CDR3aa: CASSGRTSGGNTGELFF
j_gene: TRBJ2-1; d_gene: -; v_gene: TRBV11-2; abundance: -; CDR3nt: TGTGCCAGCAGCTTAAGGGGAAGCCAAAGCTCCTACAATGAGCAGTTCTTC; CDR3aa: CASSLRGSQSSYNEQFF
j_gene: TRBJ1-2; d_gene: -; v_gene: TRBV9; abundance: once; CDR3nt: TGTGCCAGCAGCGTAGAAGGGGTAGGTGGCTACACCTTC; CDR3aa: CASSVEGVGGYTF
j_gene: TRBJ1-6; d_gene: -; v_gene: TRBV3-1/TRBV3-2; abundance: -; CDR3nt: TGTGCCAGCAGCCAAGGCGAGAGGGTTCGGTCACCCCTCCACTTT; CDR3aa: CASSQGERVRSPLHF
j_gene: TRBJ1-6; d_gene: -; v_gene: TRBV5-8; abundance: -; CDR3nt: TGTGCCAGCAGCTTGTCCCGGGGGAGGGGGAATTCACCCCTCCACTTT; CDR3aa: CASSLSRGRGNSPLHF
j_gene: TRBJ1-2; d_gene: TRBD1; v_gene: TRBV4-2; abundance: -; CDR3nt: TGTGCCAGCAGCCAGGTTTCTCATGACAGGGACTATGGCTACACCTTC; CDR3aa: CASSQVSHDRDYGYTF
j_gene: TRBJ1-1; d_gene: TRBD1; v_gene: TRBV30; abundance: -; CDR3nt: TGTGCCTGGAGTCTCTCGACAGGGGCCACTGAAGCTTTCTTT; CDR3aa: CAWSLSTGATEAFF
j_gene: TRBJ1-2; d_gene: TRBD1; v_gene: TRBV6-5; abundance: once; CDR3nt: TGTGCCAGCAGTTATCACCGGGACAGGGGAGGCTACACCTTC; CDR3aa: CASSYHRDRGGYTF
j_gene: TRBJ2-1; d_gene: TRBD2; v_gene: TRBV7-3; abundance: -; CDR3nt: TGTGCCAGCAGCCTAAAGGGCGGGGGGGCACCCAATGAGCAGTTCTTC; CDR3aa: CASSLKGGGAPNEQFF
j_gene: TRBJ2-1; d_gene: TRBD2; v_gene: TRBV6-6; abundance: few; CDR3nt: TGTGCCAGCAGTCGGGGGGGTAGCGGGGGAATTCTCCTACAACCGTTCTTC; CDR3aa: CASSRGGSGGILLQPFF
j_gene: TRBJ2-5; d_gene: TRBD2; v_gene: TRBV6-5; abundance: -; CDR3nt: TGTGCCAGCAGTTGGACTAGCGGGGGTCCGGAGACCCAGTACTTC; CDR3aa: CASSWTSGGPETQYF
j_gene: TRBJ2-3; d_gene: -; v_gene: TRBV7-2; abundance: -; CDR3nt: TGTGCCAGCAGCCCACGGGCGGGCGCAGATACGCAGTATTTT; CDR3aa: CASSPRAGADTQYF
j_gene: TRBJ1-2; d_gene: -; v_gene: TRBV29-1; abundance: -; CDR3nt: TGCAGCGTGGTATCAGTTAACTATGGCTACACCTTC; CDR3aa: CSVVSVNYGYTF
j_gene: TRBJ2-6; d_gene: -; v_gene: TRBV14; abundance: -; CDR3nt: TGTGCCAGCAGCCCGCCAGGGATCTCTGGGGCCAACGTCCTGACTTTC; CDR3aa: CASSPPGISGANVLTF
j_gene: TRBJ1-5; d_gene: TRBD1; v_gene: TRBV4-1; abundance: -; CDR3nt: TGCGCCTCGGGTGGGCAGGGGGCACAGCCCCAGCATTTT; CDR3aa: CASGGQGAQPQHF
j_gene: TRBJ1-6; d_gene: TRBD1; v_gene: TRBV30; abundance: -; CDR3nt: TGTGCCTGGAGCACAGGGGATGTTAATTCACCCCTCCACTTT; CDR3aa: CAWSTGDVNSPLHF
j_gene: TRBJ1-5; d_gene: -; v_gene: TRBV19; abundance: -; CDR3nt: TGTGCCAGTACAGTTGATAGACAGGGCAATCAGCCCCAGCATTTT; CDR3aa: CASTVDRQGNQPQHF
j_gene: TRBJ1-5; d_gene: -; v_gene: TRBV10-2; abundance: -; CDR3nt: TGCGCCAGCCGGGACTTTAATCAGCCCCAGCATTTT; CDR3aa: CASRDFNQPQHF
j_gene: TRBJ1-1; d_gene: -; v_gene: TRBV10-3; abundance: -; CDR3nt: TGTGCCATCAGTGATGGCAGAGGATCGGGTGAAGCTTTCTTT; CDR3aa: CAISDGRGSGEAFF